This T cell receptor (beta chain) stems from a study of response to subunit inactivated influenza vaccine. The table lists this clonotype with a few counts. What it recognizes is unknown. The V and J ends lost 7 bases and 3 bases respectively, with 12 bases between them. This CDR3 spans 13 amino acids. Looked up from germline, CDR1 is MNHNS and CDR2 is SASEGT. Whole-study findings and limits: The authors suggested that every seasonal influenza vaccination recruits few new T cells.

MiXCR was run by TCRdb on the RT-PCR reads, yielding one entry per CDR3 protein. The sample lists 550,000 to 800,000 distinct CDR3 sequences, 15% to 18% occurring once. Sequencing was performed on PBMCs from blood, taken 11 to 12 days after vaccination. This receptor was taken from a man aged 50 or older who received an inactivated influenza vaccine. The chain couples TRBV6-1 to TRBJ1-1; D may be TRBD1 (5 bases). DNA for the CDR3: TGTGCCAGCACCGAGGTGGGGGACACTGAAGCTTTCTTT. Protein product: CASTEVGDTEAFF.